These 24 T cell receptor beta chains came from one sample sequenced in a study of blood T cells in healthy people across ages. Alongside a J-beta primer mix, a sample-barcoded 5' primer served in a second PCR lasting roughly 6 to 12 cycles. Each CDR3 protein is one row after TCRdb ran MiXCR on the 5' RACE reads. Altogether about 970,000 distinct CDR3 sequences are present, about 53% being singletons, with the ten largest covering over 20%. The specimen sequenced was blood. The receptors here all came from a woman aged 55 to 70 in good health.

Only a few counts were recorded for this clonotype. CDR3 nucleotides: TGTGCCAGCAGCTTAGCGCATCTCAGGGGCATGAACACTGAAGCTTTCTTT. Its translation is CASSLAHLRGMNTEAFF. The V gene is TRBV7-8, the J gene TRBJ1-1; perhaps TRBD1 as D (6 bases). This CDR3 has 17 residues. Per germline, CDR1 SGHVS and CDR2 FQNEAQ. V was clipped by 0 bases and J by 0 bases, with 14 bases between them.

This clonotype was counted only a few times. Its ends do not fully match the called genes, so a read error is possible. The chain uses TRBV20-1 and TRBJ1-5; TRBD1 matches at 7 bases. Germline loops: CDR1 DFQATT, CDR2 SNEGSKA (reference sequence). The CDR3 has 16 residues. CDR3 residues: CSARGQEDMITQPQHF. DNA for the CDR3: TGCAGTGCGAGAGGACAGGAGGATATGATTACTCAGCCCCAGCATTTT.

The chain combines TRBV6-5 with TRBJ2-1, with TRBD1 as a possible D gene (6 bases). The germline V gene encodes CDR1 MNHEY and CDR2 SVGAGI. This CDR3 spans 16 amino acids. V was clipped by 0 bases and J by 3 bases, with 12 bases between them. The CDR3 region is CASSYSWGRFYNEQFF. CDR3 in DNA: TGTGCCAGCAGTTACTCGTGGGGGCGATTCTACAATGAGCAGTTCTTC.

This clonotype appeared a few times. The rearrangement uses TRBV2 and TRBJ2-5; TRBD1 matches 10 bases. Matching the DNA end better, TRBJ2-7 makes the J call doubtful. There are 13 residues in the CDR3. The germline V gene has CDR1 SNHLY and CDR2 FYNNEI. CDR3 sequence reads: CATGTGVFNEQYF. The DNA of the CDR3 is TGTGCCACTGGGACAGGGGTCTTTAACGAGCAGTACTTC.

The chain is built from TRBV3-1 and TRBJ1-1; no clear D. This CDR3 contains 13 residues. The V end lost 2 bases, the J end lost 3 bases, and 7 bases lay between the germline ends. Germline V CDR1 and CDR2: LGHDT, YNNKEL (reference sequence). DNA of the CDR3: TGTGCCAGCAGCCAACAATTTTACACTGAAGCTTTCTTT. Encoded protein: CASSQQFYTEAFF.

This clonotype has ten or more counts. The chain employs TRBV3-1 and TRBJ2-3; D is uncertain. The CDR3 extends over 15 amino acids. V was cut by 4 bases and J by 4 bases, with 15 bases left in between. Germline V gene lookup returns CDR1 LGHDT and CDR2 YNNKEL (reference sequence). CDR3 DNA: TGTGCCAGCAGCCGAGGCTCTTCCACGTCAGATACGCAGTATTTT. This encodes CASSRGSSTSDTQYF.

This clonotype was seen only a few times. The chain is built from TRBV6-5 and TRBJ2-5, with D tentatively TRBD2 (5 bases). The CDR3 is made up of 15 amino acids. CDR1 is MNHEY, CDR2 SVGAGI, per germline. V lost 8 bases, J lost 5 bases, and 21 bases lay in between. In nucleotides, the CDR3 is TGTGCCAGCCAAGGTCGCGGGTTACTGATGGAGACCCAGTACTTC. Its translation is CASQGRGLLMETQYF.

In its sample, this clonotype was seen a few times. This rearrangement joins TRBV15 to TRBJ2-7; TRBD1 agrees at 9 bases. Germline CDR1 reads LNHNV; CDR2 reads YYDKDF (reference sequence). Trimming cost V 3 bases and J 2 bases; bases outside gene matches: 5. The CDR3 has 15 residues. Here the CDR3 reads CATSSTGTGTYEQYF. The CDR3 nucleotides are TGTGCCACCAGCAGCACCGGGACAGGGACCTACGAGCAGTACTTC.

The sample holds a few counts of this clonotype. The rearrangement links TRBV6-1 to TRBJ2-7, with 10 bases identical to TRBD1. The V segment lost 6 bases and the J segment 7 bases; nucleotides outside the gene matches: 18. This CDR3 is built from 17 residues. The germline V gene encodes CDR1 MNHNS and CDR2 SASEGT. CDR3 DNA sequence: TGTGCCAGCAGAAAAACCGGGACAGGGGTCGTATTGGTTGAGCAGTACTTC. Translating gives CASRKTGTGVVLVEQYF.

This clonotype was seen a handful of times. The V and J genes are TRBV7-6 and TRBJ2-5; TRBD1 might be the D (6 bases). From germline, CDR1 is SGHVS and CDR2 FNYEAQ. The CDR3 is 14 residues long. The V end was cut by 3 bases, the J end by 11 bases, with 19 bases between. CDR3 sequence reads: CASSFRTDYNEQYF. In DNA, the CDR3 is TGTGCCAGCAGCTTTCGGACAGATTACAATGAGCAGTACTTC.

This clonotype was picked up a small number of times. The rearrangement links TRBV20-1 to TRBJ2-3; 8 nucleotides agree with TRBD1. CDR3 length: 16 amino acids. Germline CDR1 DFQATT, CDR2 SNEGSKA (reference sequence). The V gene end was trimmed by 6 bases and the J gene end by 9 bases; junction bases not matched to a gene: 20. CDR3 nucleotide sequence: TGCAGTGCAAAACCCTCCCGGACAGGGCCGCCTCGGACGCAGTATTTT. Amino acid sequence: CSAKPSRTGPPRTQYF.

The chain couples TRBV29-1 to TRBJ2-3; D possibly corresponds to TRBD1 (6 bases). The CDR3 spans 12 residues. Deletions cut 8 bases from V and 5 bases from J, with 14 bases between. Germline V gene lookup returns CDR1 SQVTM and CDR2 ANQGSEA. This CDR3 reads CSSRGLGDTQYF. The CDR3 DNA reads TGCAGCTCCAGGGGTCTCGGAGATACGCAGTATTTT.

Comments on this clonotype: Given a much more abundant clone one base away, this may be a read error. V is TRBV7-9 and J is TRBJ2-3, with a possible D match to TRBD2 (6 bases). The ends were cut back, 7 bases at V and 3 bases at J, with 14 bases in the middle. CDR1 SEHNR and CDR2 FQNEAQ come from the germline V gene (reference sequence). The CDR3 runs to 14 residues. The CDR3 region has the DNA TGTGCCAGCAACATTGCGGGGCATACAGATACGCAGTATTTT. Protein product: CASNIAGHTDTQYF.

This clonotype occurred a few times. CDR3 amino acids: CASSLGTVAYEQYF. The CDR3 region has the DNA TGTGCCAGCAGCTTAGGGACAGTAGCCTACGAGCAGTACTTC. The chain carries TRBV7-2 and TRBJ2-7; TRBD1 is a possible D gene (6 bases). This CDR3 spans 14 amino acids. Germline-derived CDR1 and CDR2 are SGHTA and FQGNSA. Trimming left V 1 base short and J 2 bases short, with 9 bases between.

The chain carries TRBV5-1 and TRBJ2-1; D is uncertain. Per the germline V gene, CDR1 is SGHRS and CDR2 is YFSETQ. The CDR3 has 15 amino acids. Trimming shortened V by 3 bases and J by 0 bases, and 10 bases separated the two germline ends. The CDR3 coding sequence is TGCGCCAGCAGCTGGACGGATTTCTCCTACAATGAGCAGTTCTTC. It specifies CASSWTDFSYNEQFF.

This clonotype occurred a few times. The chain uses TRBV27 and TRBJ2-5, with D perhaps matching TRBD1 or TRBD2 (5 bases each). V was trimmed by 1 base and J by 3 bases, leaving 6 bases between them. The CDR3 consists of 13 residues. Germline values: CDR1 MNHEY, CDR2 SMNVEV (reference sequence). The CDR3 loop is CASSLLGEETQYF. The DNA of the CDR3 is TGTGCCAGCAGTTTATTGGGGGAAGAGACCCAGTACTTC.

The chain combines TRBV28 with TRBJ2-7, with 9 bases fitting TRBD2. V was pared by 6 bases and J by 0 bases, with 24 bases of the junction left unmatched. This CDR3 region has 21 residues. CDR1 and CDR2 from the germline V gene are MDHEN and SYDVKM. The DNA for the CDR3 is TGTGCCAGCAGAACCGACGGGACTAGCTGTTGTCTCGGTGGTCTCTCCTACGAGCAGTACTTC. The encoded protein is CASRTDGTSCCLGGLSYEQYF. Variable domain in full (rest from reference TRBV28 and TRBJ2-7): DVKVTQSSRYLVKRTGEKVFLECVQDMDHENMFWYRQDPGLGLRLIYFSYDVKMKEKGDIPEGYSVSREKKERFSLILESASTNQTSMYLCASRTDGTSCCLGGLSYEQYFGPGTRLTVT.

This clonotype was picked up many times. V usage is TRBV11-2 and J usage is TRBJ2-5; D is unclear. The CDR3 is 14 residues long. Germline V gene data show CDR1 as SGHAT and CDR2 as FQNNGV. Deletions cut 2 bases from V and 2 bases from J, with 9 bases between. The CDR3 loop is CASSLSSSQETQYF. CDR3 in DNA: TGTGCCAGCAGCTTAAGTAGTAGTCAAGAGACCCAGTACTTC.

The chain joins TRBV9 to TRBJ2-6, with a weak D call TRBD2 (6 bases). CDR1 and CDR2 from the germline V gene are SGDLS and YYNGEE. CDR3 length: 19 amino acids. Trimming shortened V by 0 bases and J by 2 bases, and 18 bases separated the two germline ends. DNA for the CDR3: TGTGCCAGCAGCGTAGAGCTAGCGACCAGAGGGACTGGGGCCAACGTCCTGACTTTC. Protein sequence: CASSVELATRGTGANVLTF. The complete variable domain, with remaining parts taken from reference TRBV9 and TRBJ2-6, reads DSGVTQTPKHLITATGQRVTLRCSPRSGDLSVYWYQQSLDQGLQFLIQYYNGEERAKGNILERFSAQQFPDLHSELNLSSLELGDSALYFCASSVELATRGTGANVLTFGAGSRLTVL.

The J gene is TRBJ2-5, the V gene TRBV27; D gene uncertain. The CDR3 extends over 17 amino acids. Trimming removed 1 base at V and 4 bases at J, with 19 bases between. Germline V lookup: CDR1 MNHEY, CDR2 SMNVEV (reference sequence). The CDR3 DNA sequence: TGTGCCAGCAGTTTATGCCTAGGAAGATCTTGCATAGAGACCCAGTACTTC. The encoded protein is CASSLCLGRSCIETQYF.

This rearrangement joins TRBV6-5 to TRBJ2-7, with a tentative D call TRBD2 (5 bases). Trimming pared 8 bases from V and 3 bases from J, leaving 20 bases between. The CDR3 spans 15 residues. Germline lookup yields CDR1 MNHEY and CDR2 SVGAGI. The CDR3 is CASRFREQENYEQYF. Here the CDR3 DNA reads TGTGCCAGCCGTTTTAGGGAGCAAGAAAACTACGAGCAGTACTTC.

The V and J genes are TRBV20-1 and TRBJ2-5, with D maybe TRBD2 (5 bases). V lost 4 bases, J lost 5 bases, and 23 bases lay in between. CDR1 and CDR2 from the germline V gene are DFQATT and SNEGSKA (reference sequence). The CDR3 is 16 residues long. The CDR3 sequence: CSAIRLRGRVGETQYF. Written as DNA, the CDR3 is TGCAGTGCTATAAGACTTCGGGGAAGGGTTGGGGAGACCCAGTACTTC.

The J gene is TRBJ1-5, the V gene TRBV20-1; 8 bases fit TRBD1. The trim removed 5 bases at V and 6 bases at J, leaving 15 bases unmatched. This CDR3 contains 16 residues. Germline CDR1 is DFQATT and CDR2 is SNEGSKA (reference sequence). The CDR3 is CSASPDRAFPGQPQHF. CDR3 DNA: TGCAGTGCTTCACCGGACAGGGCGTTTCCGGGTCAGCCCCAGCATTTT.

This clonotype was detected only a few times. The CDR3 here is CASSFPGQGTTQYF. In DNA form, the CDR3 reads TGTGCCAGCAGCTTTCCGGGACAGGGGACGACCCAGTACTTC. The V and J genes are TRBV7-9 and TRBJ2-5, with 10 bases that match TRBD1. The trim removed 3 bases at V and 7 bases at J, leaving 5 bases unmatched. Per germline, CDR1 SEHNR and CDR2 FQNEAQ (reference sequence). The CDR3 has 14 amino acids.